Reported below is one T cell receptor beta chain. Its antigen is still unknown. Amplification started from genomic DNA. Amplification of the beta chain CDR3 used 30 forward and 13 reverse multiplex primers. MiXCR, run by TCRdb on the multiplex PCR reads, gives a single entry per CDR3 protein. Here the sample spans 250,000 to 300,000 distinct CDR3 sequences, roughly 44% being singletons. This sample stems from a study of type 1 and type 2 diabetes patients. Whole-study context: Donors were type 1 diabetes, type 2 diabetes, or nondiabetic controls. Findings and limits, study-wide: Between type 2 diabetes and control samples, V and J usage averaged approximately 0.97 correlation.

V shed 4 bases, J shed 4 bases, and the junction held 6 bases outside the gene matches. Germline V lookup: CDR1 SGHTA, CDR2 FQGNSA. CDR3 length: 15 residues. Sample: peripheral blood mononuclear cells (PBMCs). V and J are TRBV7-2 and TRBJ2-1; 8 bases are shared with TRBD1. The receptor was derived from a young man with type 2 diabetes. The CDR3 region has the DNA TGTGCCAGCAGCTCAACCCGGGACAGGTACAATGAGCAGTTCTTC. This encodes CASSSTRDRYNEQFF. Looking up the rest from reference TRBV7-2 and TRBJ2-1 gives the full variable domain: GAGVSQSPSNKVTEKGKDVELRCDPISGHTALYWYRQSLGQGLEFLIYFQGNSAPDKSGLPSDRFSAERTGGSVSTLTIQRTQQEDSAVYLCASSSTRDRYNEQFFGPGTRLTVL.